Shown below are 27 T cell receptor beta chains from a single sample sequenced in a study of cytomegalovirus exposure and HLA in healthy donors. The PCR ran on 60 Vbeta and 13 Jbeta primers. The repertoire was sequenced with immunoSEQ multiplex PCR; TCRdb's copy has only in-frame clones and lacks some. Its listing shows about 46,000 clones. Sample: PBMCs. These receptors were obtained from a woman between 40 and 55 years old in good health and CMV-seronegative.

The chain employs TRBV7-3 and TRBJ2-1, with TRBD2 identical over 7 bases. CDR1 SGHTA and CDR2 FQGTGA come from the germline V gene. V shed 2 bases and J 12 bases; nucleotides not matched to a gene: 10. The CDR3 is made up of 14 amino acids. Here the CDR3 reads CASSLGGSGVWQFF. The CDR3 DNA follows: TGTGCCAGCAGCTTAGGCGGGAGTGGGGTTTGGCAGTTCTTC.

About this clone: One end of the junction fails to match germline, which may point to a read error. This chain joins TRBV6-5 and TRBJ2-7; 7 bases agree with TRBD2. Per the germline V gene, CDR1 is MNHEY and CDR2 is SVGAGI. The CDR3 runs 11 residues. DNA of the CDR3: TGTGCCAGCAGTTACGCGGGAGAGCAGCACTTC. It encodes CASSYAGEQHF.

The chain links TRBV28 to TRBJ2-3, with D maybe TRBD2 (5 bases). Germline-derived CDR1 and CDR2 are MDHEN and SYDVKM. This CDR3 comprises 14 residues. Trimming left V 5 bases short and J 8 bases short, with 17 bases between. In DNA, the CDR3 is TGTGCCAGCAGTCCTCAAGGACTCGCTCCTACGCAGTATTTT. It is translated as CASSPQGLAPTQYF.

The rearrangement uses TRBV19 and TRBJ1-5; TRBD1 is a possible D gene (6 bases). Germline CDR1 LNHDA, CDR2 SQIVND (reference sequence). The CDR3 is 13 residues long. V was pared by 6 bases and J by 2 bases, with 8 bases between. CDR3 protein: CASRDRGNQPQHF. The CDR3 nucleotides are TGTGCCAGTAGGGACAGAGGCAATCAGCCCCAGCATTTT. Supplemented by reference TRBV19 and TRBJ1-5, the full variable domain reads DGGITQSPKYLFRKEGQNVTLSCEQNLNHDAMYWYRQDPGQGLRLIYYSQIVNDFQKGDIAEGYSVSREKKESFPLTVTSAQKNPTAFYLCASRDRGNQPQHFGDGTRLSIL.

The chain employs TRBV6-1 and TRBJ2-5, with TRBD2 as a possible D gene (6 bases). CDR3 length equals 13 residues. Germline CDR1 MNHNS, CDR2 SASEGT. Trimming took off 0 bases at V and 4 bases at J, with 6 bases between the two ends. CDR3 DNA: TGTGCCAGCAGTGAAGCGGGGGGAGAGACCCAGTACTTC. Protein: CASSEAGGETQYF.

V usage is TRBV5-1 and J usage is TRBJ1-1, with D maybe TRBD1 (5 bases). V lost 0 bases and J lost 5, with 14 bases in between. This CDR3 comprises 15 residues. Germline V CDR1 and CDR2: SGHRS, YFSETQ. The CDR3 nucleotides read TGCGCCAGCAGCTTGGCCGGGCAGGGTGGGACTGAAGCTTTCTTT. Protein: CASSLAGQGGTEAFF. The full variable domain, rest sourced from reference TRBV5-1 and TRBJ1-1, is KAGVTQTPRYLIKTRGQQVTLSCSPISGHRSVSWYQQTPGQGLQFLFEYFSETQRNKGNFPGRFSGRQFSNSRSEMNVSTLELGDSALYLCASSLAGQGGTEAFFGQGTRLTVV.

The chain uses TRBV6-1 and TRBJ1-4; D is perhaps TRBD1 (5 bases). The CDR3 is 14 amino acids. In germline, CDR1 is MNHNS, CDR2 SASEGT. V was clipped by 1 base and J by 8 bases, with 11 bases between them. The CDR3 DNA sequence: TGTGCCAGCAGTGAAGTTGGGGCCCTAGAAAAACTGTTTTTT. Its translation is CASSEVGALEKLFF.

The chain uses TRBV7-9 and TRBJ1-2, with D hard to call. The CDR3 totals 12 residues. The V gene lost 4 bases and the J gene lost 8 bases, with 11 bases spanning the gap. Germline V gene data show CDR1 as SEHNR and CDR2 as FQNEAQ (reference sequence). Here the CDR3 reads CASSSRRSGYTF. The DNA of the CDR3 is TGTGCCAGCAGCTCCCGGAGGAGCGGCTACACCTTC.

The rearrangement joins TRBV30 to TRBJ2-7, with 16 bases matching TRBD2. Germline V lookup: CDR1 GTSNPN, CDR2 SVGIG (reference sequence). This CDR3 is built from 16 residues. The V segment lost 3 bases and the J segment 0 bases; nucleotides outside the gene matches: 2. The CDR3 region has the DNA TGTGCCTGGAGGGGACTAGCGGGAGGGCCCTCCTACGAGCAGTACTTC. As protein: CAWRGLAGGPSYEQYF. Using reference TRBV30 and TRBJ2-7 for the parts outside the CDR3, the full variable domain is SQTIHQWPATLVQPVGSPLSLECTVEGTSNPNLYWYRQAAGRGLQLLFYSVGIGQISSEVPQNLSASRPQDRQFILSSKKLLLSDSGFYLCAWRGLAGGPSYEQYFGPGTRLTVT.

The gene calls are TRBV5-4 and TRBJ2-7, with 10 bases fitting TRBD2. Trimming at V came to 2 bases and at J to 6 bases, leaving 8 bases not matched to a gene. Germline CDR1 reads SGHNT; CDR2 reads YYREEE (reference sequence). The CDR3 contains 15 residues. The CDR3 DNA sequence: TGTGCCAGCAGCTTATCACTAGCGGGAACGGGCGAGCAGTACTTC. Translated, it gives CASSLSLAGTGEQYF.

This rearrangement joins TRBV5-1 to TRBJ2-4, with 9 bases aligning to TRBD2. J gave up 4 bases and V 0 bases, and 2 bases lay outside the gene matches. CDR1 is SGHRS and CDR2 is YFSETQ in the germline V gene. CDR3 size: 15 residues. CDR3 in amino acids: CASSLGLAEKNIQYF. As DNA, the CDR3 is TGCGCCAGCAGCTTGGGACTAGCGGAAAAAAACATTCAGTACTTC.

The genes are TRBV7-3 and TRBJ2-3, with 7 bases that match TRBD1. Germline CDR1 reads SGHTA; CDR2 reads FQGTGA. V dropped 5 bases and J dropped 3; count of bases not matched to a gene: 8. CDR3 length: 15 amino acids. CDR3 amino acids: CASSPQGGGTDTQYF. The CDR3 region has the DNA TGTGCCAGCAGCCCTCAAGGGGGCGGGACAGATACGCAGTATTTT.

This chain joins TRBV6-5 and TRBJ2-7; D gene ambiguous. Trimming pared 0 bases from V and 2 bases from J, leaving 14 bases between. Germline CDR1 and CDR2: MNHEY and SVGAGI. CDR3 length equals 16 residues. The CDR3 region has the DNA TGTGCCAGCAGTTACTCAACCGGAGAAGTGACCTACGAGCAGTACTTC. Translating gives CASSYSTGEVTYEQYF.

About this clone itself: In the same sample, other DNA sequences code for this CDR3. The chain joins TRBV6-5 to TRBJ2-7; the D is unclear. CDR3 length equals 16 residues. The ends were cut back, 4 bases at V and 1 base at J, with 17 bases in the middle. The V gene's germline CDR1 is MNHEY and CDR2 SVGAGI. The CDR3 DNA sequence: TGTGCCAGCAGTTCCCCAACTTCCCGCTCTTCCTACGAGCAGTACTTC. It encodes CASSSPTSRSSYEQYF.

The V call is TRBV5-4, the J call TRBJ2-3; TRBD2 aligns across 9 bases. The trim removed 6 bases at V and 0 bases at J, leaving 8 bases unmatched. Germline V CDR1 and CDR2: SGHNT, YYREEE (reference sequence). The CDR3 consists of 16 residues. CDR3 in amino acids: CASTDPTSGSTDTQYF. CDR3 nucleotide sequence: TGTGCCAGCACCGACCCCACTAGCGGGAGCACAGATACGCAGTATTTT.

The chain carries TRBV9 and TRBJ2-5; 11 positions agree with TRBD1. This CDR3 comprises 14 residues. V dropped 6 bases and J dropped 3; count of bases not matched to a gene: 4. The germline gives CDR1 SGDLS, CDR2 YYNGEE. CDR3 sequence (DNA): TGTGCCAGCAAATCGGGACAGGGGGAAGAGACCCAGTACTTC. It codes for CASKSGQGEETQYF.

The chain has TRBV7-6 and TRBJ2-5; D possibly corresponds to TRBD2 (6 bases). The J call may be wrong; the DNA end is better matched by TRBJ2-7. This CDR3 spans 14 amino acids. The germline CDR1 and CDR2 sequences are SGHVS and FNYEAQ. CDR3: CASSPGLVKHEQYF. DNA for the CDR3: TGTGCCAGCAGCCCGGGACTCGTTAAACACGAGCAGTACTTC.

V usage is TRBV7-2 and J usage is TRBJ2-1; the match to TRBD1 covers 7 bases. Germline CDR1 and CDR2: SGHTA and FQGNSA. V lost 3 bases to trimming and J lost 3 bases; unmatched junction nucleotides: 5. CDR3 length: 15 residues. The CDR3 nucleotides read TGTGCCAGCAGCTTCGGACAGGCACTCTACAATGAGCAGTTCTTC. Translation gives CASSFGQALYNEQFF.

The gene calls are TRBV7-8 and TRBJ1-5; 9 bases are shared with TRBD1. Germline loops: CDR1 SGHVS, CDR2 FQNEAQ. The V and J ends lost 4 bases and 5 bases, in that order; junction bases with no gene match: 15. This CDR3 contains 18 residues. The CDR3: CASSSVTAGTGSYQPQHF. CDR3 nucleotide sequence: TGTGCCAGCAGCTCGGTTACTGCCGGGACAGGGTCTTATCAGCCCCAGCATTTT.

The rearrangement links TRBV9 to TRBJ2-4; TRBD2 agrees at 11 bases. The germline gives CDR1 SGDLS, CDR2 YYNGEE. This CDR3 is built from 17 residues. The V and J ends lost 4 bases and 2 bases, in that order; junction bases with no gene match: 8. CDR3 DNA: TGTGCCAGCAGCCCCCGACTAGCGGGATCCTCCAAAAACATTCAGTACTTC. It is translated as CASSPRLAGSSKNIQYF. The full variable domain, completed using reference TRBV9 and TRBJ2-4, is DSGVTQTPKHLITATGQRVTLRCSPRSGDLSVYWYQQSLDQGLQFLIQYYNGEERAKGNILERFSAQQFPDLHSELNLSSLELGDSALYFCASSPRLAGSSKNIQYFGAGTRLSVL.

The chain is built from TRBV25-1 and TRBJ2-7; 7 bases agree with TRBD2. The J segment lost 6 bases and the V segment lost 4 bases, leaving 9 bases of the junction unmatched. This CDR3 spans 14 amino acids. Germline loops: CDR1 MGHDK, CDR2 SYGVNS. CDR3 amino acids: CASSVAGSSGEQYF. The CDR3 DNA reads as TGTGCCAGCAGTGTTGCGGGGTCTAGCGGCGAGCAGTACTTC.

The chain is built from TRBV7-9 and TRBJ2-1; 8 bases are a match to TRBD2. Germline V CDR1 and CDR2: SEHNR, FQNEAQ (reference sequence). The CDR3 is made up of 15 amino acids. After removal of 2 bases from V and 8 bases from J, the junction contained 8 bases not matched to a gene. This CDR3 reads CASSLSSGSHDEQFF. Written as DNA, the CDR3 is TGTGCCAGCAGCTTATCAAGCGGGAGTCATGATGAGCAGTTCTTC.

This rearrangement joins TRBV30 to TRBJ2-1, with 12 bases that match TRBD2. Looked up from germline, CDR1 is GTSNPN and CDR2 is SVGIG (reference sequence). V gave up 0 bases and J gave up 2 bases; unmatched junction bases: 11. The CDR3 length is 19 residues. The DNA of the CDR3 is TGTGCCTGGAGTGTAATTAGACTAGCGGGAGCGGCCACCTACAATGAGCAGTTCTTC. It codes for CAWSVIRLAGAATYNEQFF.

This rearrangement joins TRBV18 to TRBJ2-5; D unclear. Germline CDR1 reads KGHSH; CDR2 reads LQKENI. The CDR3 covers 12 residues. V lost 3 bases and J lost 5, with 7 bases in between. The CDR3 protein is CASSPRMETQYF. DNA of the CDR3: TGTGCCAGCTCACCGAGGATGGAGACCCAGTACTTC. Combining the CDR3 with reference TRBV18 and TRBJ2-5 gives the whole variable domain NAGVMQNPRHLVRRRGQEARLRCSPMKGHSHVYWYRQLPEEGLKFMVYLQKENIIDESGMPKERFSAEFPKEGPSILRIQQVVRGDSAAYFCASSPRMETQYFGPGTRLLVL.

The V gene is TRBV18, the J gene TRBJ2-4; perhaps TRBD2 as D (7 bases). There are 17 residues in the CDR3. Germline V gene lookup returns CDR1 KGHSH and CDR2 LQKENI. V lost 3 bases, J lost 0 bases, and 15 bases lay in between. The CDR3, as DNA: TGTGCCAGCTCACCCCGGGGGGCTATGCTAGCCAAAAACATTCAGTACTTC. Protein product: CASSPRGAMLAKNIQYF.

The chain uses TRBV7-3 and TRBJ1-1, with TRBD1 matching over 7 bases. Germline lookup yields CDR1 SGHTA and CDR2 FQGTGA. The V segment lost 0 bases and the J segment 10 bases; nucleotides outside the gene matches: 8. The CDR3 is made up of 14 amino acids. CDR3: CASSLTSLGGSAFF. CDR3 nucleotide sequence: TGTGCCAGCAGCTTAACCAGTTTAGGGGGCTCAGCTTTCTTT.

The chain uses TRBV15 and TRBJ1-1, with D possibly matching TRBD1 (5 bases). V dropped 0 bases and J dropped 0 bases, with 11 bases sitting between them. From germline, CDR1 is LNHNV and CDR2 YYDKDF (reference sequence). This CDR3 has 16 amino acids. The CDR3 loop reads CATSRDMKGLNTEAFF. DNA of the CDR3: TGTGCCACCAGCAGAGATATGAAGGGGCTGAACACTGAAGCTTTCTTT.